This T cell receptor beta chain was retrieved from a study of T cells in Graves' hyperthyroidism and ophthalmopathy. The CDR3 is 12 residues long. V lost 1 base and J lost 7, with 6 bases in between. Germline loops: CDR1 PRHDT, CDR2 FYEKMQ (reference sequence). With duration under 3 months, ophthalmopathy was active: Clinical Activity Score at least 3, NOSPECS at least 4. RNA transcripts yielded amplified TCR beta CDR3 regions. The primer set for the first-round RT-PCR of the TCR CDR3 was HTBI. TCRdb passed the multiplex PCR reads through MiXCR, listing each CDR3 protein once. The sample carries approximately 400,000 distinct CDR3 sequences, less than 20% recorded once.

The V and J genes are TRBV13 and TRBJ2-3, with D unresolved. The specimen was blood. This TCR came from a man aged 18 to 35 with Graves' ophthalmopathy. The CDR3 DNA sequence: TGTGCCAGCAGCTTAGCCCGGCATACGCAGTATTTT. This encodes CASSLARHTQYF.